This paragraph covers one T cell receptor (beta chain) sequence. Authors' analysis steps: Nucleated cell counts were estimated from reference gene primer amplification. Profiling relied on immunoSEQ multiplex PCR, and the TCRdb table lists in-frame clones only, not all of them. D and trimming were read from the DNA, whereas the V and J calls and clone size are those reported in that table. The repertoire holds nearly 60,000 clones, around 89% seen once, with around 13% in the top ten. V lost 2 bases, J lost 5 bases, and 6 bases lay in between. This CDR3 spans 13 amino acids. Germline loops: CDR1 SEHNR, CDR2 FQNEAQ (reference sequence). The data are from a study of blood T cell repertoires in COVID-19. On the study more broadly: Spain, Italy and the United States supplied samples that represented acute and convalescent COVID-19.

V usage is TRBV7-9 and J usage is TRBJ2-2; D gene unclear. The origin of this receptor is a man in his sixties with active COVID-19. Sequencing was performed on peripheral blood. The chain's CDR3 is CASSLQQTGELFF. As DNA, the CDR3 is TGTGCCAGCAGCTTACAACAGACCGGGGAGCTGTTTTTT. The full variable domain, in which reference TRBV7-9 and TRBJ2-2 provide the parts outside the CDR3, is DTGVSQNPRHKITKRGQNVTFRCDPISEHNRLYWYRQTLGQGPEFLTYFQNEAQLEKSRLLSDRFSAERPKGSFSTLEIQRTEQGDSAMYLCASSLQQTGELFFGEGSRLTVL.